The clone carrying this T cell receptor beta chain has ten or more counts. The data were obtained in a study of T cells after yellow fever vaccination. TCRdb reprocessed the 5' RACE reads with MiXCR, giving one entry per CDR3 protein. Of around 140,000 distinct CDR3 sequences listed, 7.7% were seen once; the top ten hold roughly 0.73%. The germline CDR1 and CDR2 sequences are MNHNS and SASEGT. The CDR3 is 14 residues long. The germline V and J ends were trimmed by 8 bases and 3 bases, with 13 bases remaining between them. The TCR was taken from a man in his thirties or forties who received the YFV17D yellow fever vaccine. The chain joins TRBV6-1 to TRBJ2-2; tentatively, D is TRBD2 (6 bases). The material sequenced was CD4+ T cells sorted from PBMCs, taken 5 days after the yellow fever booster vaccination. The CDR3 loop is CASGVRDDTGELFF. In DNA form, the CDR3 reads TGTGCCAGCGGTGTGCGGGATGACACCGGGGAGCTGTTTTTT.